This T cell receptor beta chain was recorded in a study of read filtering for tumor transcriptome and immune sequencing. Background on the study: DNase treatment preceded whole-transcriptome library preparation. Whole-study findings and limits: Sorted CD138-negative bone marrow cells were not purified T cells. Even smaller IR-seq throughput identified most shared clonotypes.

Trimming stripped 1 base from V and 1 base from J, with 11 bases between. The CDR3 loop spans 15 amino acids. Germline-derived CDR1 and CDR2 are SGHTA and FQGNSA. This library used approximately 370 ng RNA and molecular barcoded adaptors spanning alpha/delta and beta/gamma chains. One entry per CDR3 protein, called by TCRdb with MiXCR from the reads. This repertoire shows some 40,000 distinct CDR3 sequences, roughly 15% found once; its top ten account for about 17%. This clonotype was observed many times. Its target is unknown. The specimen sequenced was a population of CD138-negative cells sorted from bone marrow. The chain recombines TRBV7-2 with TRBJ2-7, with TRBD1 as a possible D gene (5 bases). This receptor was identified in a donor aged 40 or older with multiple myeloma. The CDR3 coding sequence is TGTGCCAGCAGCTTAGGGGGCGTTGGGTCCTACGAGCAGTACTTC. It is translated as CASSLGGVGSYEQYF.